This T cell receptor beta chain was captured by sequencing in a study of T-cell memory formation after mild COVID-19. Overall study context: Largely donor-specific sequence clusters came from a couple of donors.

The sample holds many counts of this clonotype. Its antigen is not identified. Broader study findings: Contracting clones, day 15 to 85, had balanced CD4/CD8, and later expanders favored CD4+. Chiefly within CM and EM were the contracting CD4+ clones; CD8+ ones were within EMRA.

This CDR3 is built from 18 residues. V was pared by 3 bases and J by 3 bases, with 12 bases of the junction left unmatched. Germline values: CDR1 SGHTA, CDR2 FQGTGA. The 5'RACE method, run with constant-segment primers, produced TCR alpha and TCR beta cDNA libraries (carrying sample barcodes and UMIs). TCRdb fed the 5' RACE reads into MiXCR, producing one record per CDR3 protein. The sample records about 13,000 distinct CDR3 sequences, roughly 19% being singletons. The clonotype comes from an adult woman who had mild COVID-19 (a few samples of this study predate the infection). Cell type and time point are not known. The source material was PBMCs or a T cell subset sorted from them (not recorded which). The rearrangement joins TRBV7-3 to TRBJ2-2, with TRBD2 matching 8 bases. The CDR3 bases are TGTGCCAGCAGCTTGGCTCTCGTCCGAGCGGGAGACACCGGGGAGCTGTTTTTT. Its protein product is CASSLALVRAGDTGELFF.